This T cell receptor (beta chain) was retrieved from a study of identical twins. General study findings and limits: Cord blood's abundant beta clonotypes had fewer insertions, unlike memory repertoires. There was an excess of low generation probability in the out-of-frame alpha sequences that twins shared. Weaker excess sharing between twins was seen in beta out-of-frame sequences.

This clonotype was seen more than once but under ten times. Its antigen is currently unknown. From the 5' RACE reads, TCRdb called clonotypes with MiXCR, one entry per CDR3 protein. Here the sample spans fewer than 550,000 distinct CDR3 sequences, 14% being singletons. CDR3 length equals 16 residues. V dropped 4 bases and J dropped 3 bases, with 15 bases sitting between them. Germline V gene lookup returns CDR1 MNHEY and CDR2 SVGEGT. The sample was also linked to a second study, of yellow fever vaccine responses in identical twins.

The TCR was taken from a woman aged 18-29 years in good health. The chain employs TRBV6-2 or TRBV6-3 and TRBJ2-2, with D unresolved. The specimen was CD4+ T cells sorted from blood. The CDR3 protein is CASSSQYTRDTGELFF. The CDR3 DNA sequence: TGTGCCAGCAGTTCCCAGTATACCCGGGACACCGGGGAGCTGTTTTTT.